This T cell receptor (beta chain) comes out of a study of CDR3 diversity in severe acne. In TCRdb, the PCR reads were re-called with MiXCR into one record per CDR3 protein. The top ten clones hold around 10% of a sample with some 84,000 distinct CDR3 sequences, around 50% of them seen once. This clonotype turned up a few times. A single base separates this from a much larger clone, so it may be a read error. The conserved final phenylalanine or tryptophan is absent from the CDR3, which likely points to a read error. Germline V lookup: CDR1 SGDLS, CDR2 YYNGEE. Trimming pared 1 base from V and 8 bases from J, leaving 16 bases between. The CDR3 length is 14 residues.

This chain connects TRBV9 to TRBJ2-7, with no clear D. Source material: blood. This receptor was identified in a male donor in good health, serving as a control. The CDR3 sequence: CASSVNQFSGKQYL. The CDR3 region has the DNA TGTGCCAGCAGCGTAAATCAATTTTCCGGCAAGCAGTACCTC.